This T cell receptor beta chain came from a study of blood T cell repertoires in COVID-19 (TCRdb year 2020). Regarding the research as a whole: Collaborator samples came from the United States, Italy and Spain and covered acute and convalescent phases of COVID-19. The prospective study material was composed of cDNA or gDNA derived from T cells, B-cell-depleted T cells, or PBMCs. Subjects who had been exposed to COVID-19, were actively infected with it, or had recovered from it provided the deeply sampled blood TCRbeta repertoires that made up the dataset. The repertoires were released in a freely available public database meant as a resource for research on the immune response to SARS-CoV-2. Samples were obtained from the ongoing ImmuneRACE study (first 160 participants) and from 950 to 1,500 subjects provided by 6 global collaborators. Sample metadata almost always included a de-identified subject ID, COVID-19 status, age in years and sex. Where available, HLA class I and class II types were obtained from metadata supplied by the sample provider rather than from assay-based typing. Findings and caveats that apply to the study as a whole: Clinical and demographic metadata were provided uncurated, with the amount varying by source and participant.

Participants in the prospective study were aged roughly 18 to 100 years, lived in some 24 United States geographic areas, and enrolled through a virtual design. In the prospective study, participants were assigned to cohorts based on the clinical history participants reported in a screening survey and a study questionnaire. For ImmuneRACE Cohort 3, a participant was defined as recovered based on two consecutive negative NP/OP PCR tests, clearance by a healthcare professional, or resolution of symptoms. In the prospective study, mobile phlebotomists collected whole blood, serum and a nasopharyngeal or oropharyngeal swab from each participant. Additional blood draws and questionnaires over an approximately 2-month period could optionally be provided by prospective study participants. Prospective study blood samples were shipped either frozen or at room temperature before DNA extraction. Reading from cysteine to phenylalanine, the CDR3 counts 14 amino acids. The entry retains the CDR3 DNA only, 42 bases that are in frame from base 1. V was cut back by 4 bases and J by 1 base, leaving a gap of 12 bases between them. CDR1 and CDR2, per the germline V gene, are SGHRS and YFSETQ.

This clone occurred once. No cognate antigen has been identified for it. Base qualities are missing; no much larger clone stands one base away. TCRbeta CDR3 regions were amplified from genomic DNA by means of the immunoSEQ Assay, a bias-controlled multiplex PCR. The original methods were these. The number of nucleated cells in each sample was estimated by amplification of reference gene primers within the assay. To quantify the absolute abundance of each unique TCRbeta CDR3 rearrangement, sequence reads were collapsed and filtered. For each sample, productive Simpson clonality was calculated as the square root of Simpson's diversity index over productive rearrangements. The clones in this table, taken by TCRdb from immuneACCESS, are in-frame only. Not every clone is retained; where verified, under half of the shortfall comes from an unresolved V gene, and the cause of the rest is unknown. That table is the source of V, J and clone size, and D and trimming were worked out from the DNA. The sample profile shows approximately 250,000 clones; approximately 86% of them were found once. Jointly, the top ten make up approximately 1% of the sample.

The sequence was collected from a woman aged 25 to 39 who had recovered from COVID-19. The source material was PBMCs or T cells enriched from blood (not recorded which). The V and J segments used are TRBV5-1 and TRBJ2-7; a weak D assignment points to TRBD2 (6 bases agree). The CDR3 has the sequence CASSPGLTSYEQYF. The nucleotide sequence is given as TGCGCCAGCAGCCCGGGACTGACATCCTACGAGCAGTACTTC. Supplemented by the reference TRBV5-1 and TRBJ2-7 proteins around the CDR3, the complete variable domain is KAGVTQTPRYLIKTRGQQVTLSCSPISGHRSVSWYQQTPGQGLQFLFEYFSETQRNKGNFPGRFSGRQFSNSRSEMNVSTLELGDSALYLCASSPGLTSYEQYFGPGTRLTVT.